This T cell receptor beta chain was recorded in a study of blood T cell repertoires in COVID-19. Overall study: Whether acute or convalescent, the COVID-19 samples came from the United States, Italy and Spain.

Produced via immunoSEQ multiplex PCR; TCRdb's table is partial and in-frame only. The data hold under 350,000 clones, with about four fifths observed a single time. Per germline, CDR1 SGHTA and CDR2 FQGNSA. Deletions cut 4 bases from V and 2 bases from J, with 16 bases between. This CDR3 contains 16 residues. The source is a woman in her forties or fifties who had recovered from COVID-19. Sequencing input: peripheral blood. This chain links TRBV7-2 with TRBJ2-3, with TRBD2 as a possible D gene (7 bases). CDR3 protein: CASSSTGGGITDTQYF. For the CDR3, the DNA is TGTGCCAGCAGCTCCACGGGGGGCGGGATCACAGATACGCAGTATTTT.